Here is one T cell receptor beta chain with its context. This clonotype was counted only a few times. Its antigen remains undetermined. Base qualities are not provided; no much larger clone lies one nucleotide away. The data are from a study of blood T cells in healthy people across ages (dated by TCRdb to about 2015). Some background on the complete study: In model experiments, template switching captured roughly one uniquely barcoded TCR beta cDNA molecule for every two T cells. Age-related changes in TCR beta repertoire diversity were measured in the study by deep sequencing normalized with unique cDNA molecular identifiers. Four age groups were formed from the donors: young (average 16 years), middle-aged (just under 40), aged (about 68) and long-lived (82). The study analyzed two additional independent replicas of 1 million unique cDNA reads from the same blood draw for two donors, one aged 18 to 29 and one aged 80 or older.

Donors were 35 to 40 systemically healthy Caucasian individuals from Russia aged roughly 6 to 90 years. About 9.6 milliliters of peripheral blood were collected from each donor into EDTA-treated Vacutainer tubes. Ficoll-Paque density-gradient centrifugation was used to isolate PBMCs, with at least 6 million per sample. Trizol reagent was used to extract total RNA from the PBMCs, yielding at least 5 micrograms per sample. The percentages of naive CD45RAhigh/CD27high T cells were determined by flow cytometry on a PBMC aliquot from every donor. Libraries were prepared through 5' RACE. Sequencing used an Illumina HiSeq 2500. A second roughly 6 to 12 cycle PCR used a sample-barcoded 5' primer and a J-beta primer mix. Each TCR beta cDNA molecule received a unique molecular identifier from a template-switch 5' adaptor carrying 12 random nucleotides. At least 3 million CDR3-containing paired-end reads were obtained from each sample. All of the RNA was converted into first-strand cDNA using the Mint cDNA synthesis kit, with a TRBC-specific oligonucleotide serving as the primer. Following uracil-DNA glycosylase treatment, a first 18-cycle PCR with universal primers M1SS and BC2_uni_R was performed on all cDNA. Turning to the authors' computational methods: Normalization of each sample was performed by random selection of 1 million high-quality reads, each carrying a distinct molecular identifier. Reads with shared molecular identifiers were discarded instead of being binned into consensus sequences. MiTCR, with a Q25 quality threshold and the strictest error-elimination algorithm, was used for CDR3 identification, clonotype clustering and error correction. A nonparametric unseen species model with Euler transformation was used to estimate a lower bound on total TCR beta diversity. Using fastp at Q25 and MiXCR, TCRdb reprocessed the public reads and kept productive beta chains. Each entry merges the rows of one CDR3 protein and shows their most common DNA and genes. These V and J calls rely on TCRdb rather than the paper's analysis. Within this sample are some 760,000 distinct CDR3 sequences, with around 25% of them counted one time only. 9% to 9.5% of the sample comes from the top ten.

Here is what the overall study found, with its caveats: Total diversity estimates from one million sequenced T cells were considered lower bounds and underestimates. Conclusive comparison of naive and antigen-experienced compartments was prevented by the profiling of bulk unsorted PBMCs. Compared with the aged group, the long-lived group had more naive CD4+ T cells, fewer expanded clones and increased TCR diversity, a pattern suggesting age selection. A strong correlation was found between observed TCR beta diversity and the percentage of naive T cells measured by flow cytometry. Donor CMV infection status was unknown, potentially confounding age-related changes in expanded clonotypes. As age increased, observed TCR beta diversity per million T cells dropped in a roughly linear way, and a significant reduction was already evident by age about 36.

The germline V gene supplies CDR1 SQVTM and CDR2 ANQGSEA. The CDR3 sequence holds 15 residues, the cysteine and phenylalanine included. Kept here is only the CDR3 DNA, which spans 45 bases and is read in frame from base 1. V and J are truncated by 3 bases and 0 bases respectively, leaving an intervening sequence of 11 bases. This same sample was also taken into another study, of T cells of mothers and their children. The second paper further reports: Donors were nine systemically healthy Caucasian individuals: three mothers and their six children. cDNA synthesis used all of the extracted RNA, with around 1.5 ug of RNA in each 15 ul reaction. In the second PCR, the M1S primer introduced both the sample barcodes and 2-4 random nucleotides. Over 8 million TCR beta CDR3 reads were obtained for each mother, and about 3 million reads were obtained for each child. In both related and unrelated pairs, thymic selection shapes the output of TCR recombination in a similar way, with inherited differences having only a minor effect. Normalized repertoire overlap in related mother-child pairs was always slightly higher than in unrelated mother-child pairs, but the difference was never significant. Persistent microchimeric T cell clones were not detected, at a sensitivity of around 95 clones per million clonotypes. To look for features that set related mother-child pairs apart from unrelated individuals, the researchers ran deep NGS to compare the TCR beta repertoires of mothers and children. The mean age was roughly 44 +/- 4 years for the mothers and around 11 +/- 4 years for the children. After adapters were ligated using NEBNext reagents, the libraries underwent 100+100 nt paired-end sequencing on an Illumina HiSeq 2000. To avoid cross-contamination, the mother libraries and the child libraries were prepared a month apart and sequenced in separate runs. For each donor, somewhere between about 500,000 and 2,300,000 distinct TCR beta clonotypes were identified. Naive TCR beta clonotypes were estimated from low-frequency clonotypes matched to each donor's FACS-determined naive share, without sorting.

The rearrangement joined TRBV29-1 to TRBJ1-4; TRBD1 could be the D gene, as 5 bases match. This clonotype originated in a boy between 10 and 17 years old in good health. The sequenced sample consisted of blood. The bases read TGCAGCGTTGAGGGGGACGGTGCAACTAATGAAAAACTGTTTTTT. Its coded protein is CSVEGDGATNEKLFF.